This T cell receptor beta chain emerged from a study of blood T cell repertoires in COVID-19. The wider study: Spain, Italy and the United States supplied samples that represented acute and convalescent COVID-19. PBMCs, B-cell-depleted T cells, or T cells provided the cDNA or gDNA that made up the material.

In the authors' methods: Nucleated cell number was recorded as an estimate derived from reference gene primer amplification. Measured with immunoSEQ multiplex PCR; TCRdb has only the in-frame clones, and not every one. The DNA gave D and trimming, while V, J and clone size come from that table. This table holds about 87,000 clones, about 80% found once. Trimming cost V 4 bases and J 3 bases; bases outside gene matches: 4. The germline CDR1 and CDR2 sequences are LGHNA and YSLEER. The CDR3 runs to 15 residues. This receptor was taken from a woman between 45 and 60 years old with acute or convalescent COVID-19. The V call is TRBV4-3, the J call TRBJ1-2; 11 nucleotides line up with TRBD1. Sequencing was carried out using peripheral blood. The CDR3 here is CASSRAGQGDYGYTF. CDR3 coding DNA: TGCGCCAGCAGCCGAGCGGGACAGGGGGACTATGGCTACACCTTC.